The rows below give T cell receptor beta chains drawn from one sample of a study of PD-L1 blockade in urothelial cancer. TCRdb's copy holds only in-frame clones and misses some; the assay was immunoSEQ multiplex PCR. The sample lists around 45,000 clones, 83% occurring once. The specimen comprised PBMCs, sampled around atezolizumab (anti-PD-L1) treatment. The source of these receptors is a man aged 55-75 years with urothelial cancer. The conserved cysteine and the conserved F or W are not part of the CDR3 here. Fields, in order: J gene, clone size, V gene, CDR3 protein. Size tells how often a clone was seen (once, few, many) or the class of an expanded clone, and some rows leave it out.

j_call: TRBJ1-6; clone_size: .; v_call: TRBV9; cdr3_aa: ASSVETDYNSPLH
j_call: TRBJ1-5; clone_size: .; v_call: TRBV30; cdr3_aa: AWSVGTGGQPQH
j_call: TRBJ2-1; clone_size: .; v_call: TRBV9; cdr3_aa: ASSVAEGREYNEQF
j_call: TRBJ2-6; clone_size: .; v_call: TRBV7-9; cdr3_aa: ASSLLQGAGANVLT
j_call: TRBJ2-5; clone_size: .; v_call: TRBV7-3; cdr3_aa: ASSPDTGGGQETQY
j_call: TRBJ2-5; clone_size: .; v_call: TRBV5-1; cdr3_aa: ASSFGTGRETQY
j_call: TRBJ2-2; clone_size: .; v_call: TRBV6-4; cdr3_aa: ASSDGQGSRTGELF
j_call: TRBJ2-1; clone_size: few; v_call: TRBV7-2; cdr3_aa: ASSPSRVNEQF
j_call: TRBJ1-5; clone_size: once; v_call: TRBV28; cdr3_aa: ASSPRGNQPQH
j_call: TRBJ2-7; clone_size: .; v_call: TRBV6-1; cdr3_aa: ASSEVEYEQY
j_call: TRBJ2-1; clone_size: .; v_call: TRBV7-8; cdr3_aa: ASSLAYRKALGLSYNEQF
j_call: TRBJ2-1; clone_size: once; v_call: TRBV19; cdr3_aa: ASSILPPGQGAGEQF
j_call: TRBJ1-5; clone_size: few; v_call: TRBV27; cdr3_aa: ASSKDRGQPQH
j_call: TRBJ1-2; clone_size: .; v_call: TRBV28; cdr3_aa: ASRRGGTGGGYGYT
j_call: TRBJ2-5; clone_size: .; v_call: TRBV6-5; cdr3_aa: ASSSTESQETQY
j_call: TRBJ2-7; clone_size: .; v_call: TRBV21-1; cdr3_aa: ASTRRQGRAGTTYEQY